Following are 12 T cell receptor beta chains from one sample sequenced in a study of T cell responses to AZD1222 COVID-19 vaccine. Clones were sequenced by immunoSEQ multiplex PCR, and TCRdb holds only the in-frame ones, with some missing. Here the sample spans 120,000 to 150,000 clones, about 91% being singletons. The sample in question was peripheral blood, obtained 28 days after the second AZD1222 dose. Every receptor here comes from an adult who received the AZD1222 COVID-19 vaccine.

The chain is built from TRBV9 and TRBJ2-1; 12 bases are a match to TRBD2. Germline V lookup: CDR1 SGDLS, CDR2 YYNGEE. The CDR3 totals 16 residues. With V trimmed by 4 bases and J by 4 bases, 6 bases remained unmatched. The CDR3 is CASSRTLAGGYNEQFF. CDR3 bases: TGTGCCAGCAGCCGCACTCTAGCGGGAGGGTACAATGAGCAGTTCTTC.

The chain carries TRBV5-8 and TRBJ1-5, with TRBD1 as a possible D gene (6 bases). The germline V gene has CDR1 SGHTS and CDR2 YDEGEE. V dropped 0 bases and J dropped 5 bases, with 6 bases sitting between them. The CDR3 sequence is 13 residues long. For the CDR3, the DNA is TGTGCCAGCAGCTTGGGACAGGATCAGCCCCAGCATTTT. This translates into CASSLGQDQPQHF.

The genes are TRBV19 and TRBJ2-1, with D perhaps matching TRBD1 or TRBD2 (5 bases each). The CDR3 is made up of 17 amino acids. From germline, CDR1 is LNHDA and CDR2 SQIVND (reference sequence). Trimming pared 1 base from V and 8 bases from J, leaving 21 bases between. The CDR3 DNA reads TGTGCCAGTAGTATAGGTAGAAGGGGCGCGGGTTTATATGAGCAGTTCTTC. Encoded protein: CASSIGRRGAGLYEQFF.

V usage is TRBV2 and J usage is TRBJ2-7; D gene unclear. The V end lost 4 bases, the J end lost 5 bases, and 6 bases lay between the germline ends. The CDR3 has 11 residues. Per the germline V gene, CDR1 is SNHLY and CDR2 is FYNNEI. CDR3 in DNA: TGTGCCAGCAGTGGGTGGAACGAGCAGTACTTC. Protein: CASSGWNEQYF.

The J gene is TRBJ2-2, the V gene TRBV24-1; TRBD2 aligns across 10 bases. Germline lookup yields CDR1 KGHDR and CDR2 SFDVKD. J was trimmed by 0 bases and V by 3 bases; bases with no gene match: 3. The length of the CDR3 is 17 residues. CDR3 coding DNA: TGTGCCACCAGTGATAGAAGCGGGGGGGCGAACACCGGGGAGCTGTTTTTT. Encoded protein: CATSDRSGGANTGELFF.

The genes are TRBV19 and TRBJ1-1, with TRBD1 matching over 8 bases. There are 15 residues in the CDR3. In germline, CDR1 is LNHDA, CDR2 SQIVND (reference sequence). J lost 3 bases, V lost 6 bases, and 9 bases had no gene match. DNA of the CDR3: TGTGCCAGTAGGAAACTAACAGGGGGAGACACTGAAGCTTTCTTT. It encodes CASRKLTGGDTEAFF.

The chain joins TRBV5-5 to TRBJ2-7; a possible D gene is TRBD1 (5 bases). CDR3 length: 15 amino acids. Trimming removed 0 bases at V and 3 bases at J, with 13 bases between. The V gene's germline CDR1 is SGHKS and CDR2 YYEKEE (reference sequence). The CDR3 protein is CASSLGLVGLYEQYF. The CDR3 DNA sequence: TGTGCCAGCAGCTTGGGACTGGTGGGGCTCTACGAGCAGTACTTC.

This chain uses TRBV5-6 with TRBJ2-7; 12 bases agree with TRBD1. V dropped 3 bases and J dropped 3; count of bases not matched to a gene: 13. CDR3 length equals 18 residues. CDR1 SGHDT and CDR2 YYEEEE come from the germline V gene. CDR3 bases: TGTGCCAGCAGCTCGTACTTCCCCGGGACAGGGGGCATCTACGAGCAGTACTTC. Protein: CASSSYFPGTGGIYEQYF.

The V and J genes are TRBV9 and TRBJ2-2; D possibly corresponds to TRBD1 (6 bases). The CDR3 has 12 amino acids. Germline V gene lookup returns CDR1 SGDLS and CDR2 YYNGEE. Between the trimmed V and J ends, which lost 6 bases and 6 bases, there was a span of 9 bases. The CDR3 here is CASTTGPGELFF. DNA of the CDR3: TGTGCCAGCACTACAGGGCCCGGGGAGCTGTTTTTT.

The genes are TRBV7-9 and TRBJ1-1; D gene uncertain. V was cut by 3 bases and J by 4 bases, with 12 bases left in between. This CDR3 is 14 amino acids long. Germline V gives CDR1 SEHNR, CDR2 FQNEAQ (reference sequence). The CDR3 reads CASSFPPGVTEAFF. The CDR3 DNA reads TGTGCCAGCAGCTTTCCCCCGGGCGTCACTGAAGCTTTCTTT. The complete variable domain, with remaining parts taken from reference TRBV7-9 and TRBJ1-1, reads DTGVSQNPRHKITKRGQNVTFRCDPISEHNRLYWYRQTLGQGPEFLTYFQNEAQLEKSRLLSDRFSAERPKGSFSTLEIQRTEQGDSAMYLCASSFPPGVTEAFFGQGTRLTVV.

CDR3 bases: TGTGCCTGGAGTGTCCTCCCCGCCACCGGGGAGCTGTTTTTT. It yields the protein CAWSVLPATGELFF. J is TRBJ2-2 and V is TRBV30, with D unresolved. V dropped 0 bases and J dropped 4 bases, with 9 bases sitting between them. This CDR3 region has 14 residues. Germline CDR1 is GTSNPN and CDR2 is SVGIG (reference sequence). Together with reference TRBV30 and TRBJ2-2, the CDR3 gives the full variable domain: SQTIHQWPATLVQPVGSPLSLECTVEGTSNPNLYWYRQAAGRGLQLLFYSVGIGQISSEVPQNLSASRPQDRQFILSSKKLLLSDSGFYLCAWSVLPATGELFFGEGSRLTVL.

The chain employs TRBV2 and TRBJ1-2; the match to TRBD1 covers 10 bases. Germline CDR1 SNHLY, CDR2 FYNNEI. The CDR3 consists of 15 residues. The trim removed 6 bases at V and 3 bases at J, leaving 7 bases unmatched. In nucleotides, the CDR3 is TGTGCCAGCAGACCGGGGGACAGGGGCGACTATGGCTACACCTTC. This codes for CASRPGDRGDYGYTF. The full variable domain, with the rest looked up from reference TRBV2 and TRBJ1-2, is EPEVTQTPSHQVTQMGQEVILRCVPISNHLYFYWYRQILGQKVEFLVSFYNNEISEKSEIFDDQFSVERPDGSNFTLKIRSTKLEDSAMYFCASRPGDRGDYGYTFGSGTRLTVV.